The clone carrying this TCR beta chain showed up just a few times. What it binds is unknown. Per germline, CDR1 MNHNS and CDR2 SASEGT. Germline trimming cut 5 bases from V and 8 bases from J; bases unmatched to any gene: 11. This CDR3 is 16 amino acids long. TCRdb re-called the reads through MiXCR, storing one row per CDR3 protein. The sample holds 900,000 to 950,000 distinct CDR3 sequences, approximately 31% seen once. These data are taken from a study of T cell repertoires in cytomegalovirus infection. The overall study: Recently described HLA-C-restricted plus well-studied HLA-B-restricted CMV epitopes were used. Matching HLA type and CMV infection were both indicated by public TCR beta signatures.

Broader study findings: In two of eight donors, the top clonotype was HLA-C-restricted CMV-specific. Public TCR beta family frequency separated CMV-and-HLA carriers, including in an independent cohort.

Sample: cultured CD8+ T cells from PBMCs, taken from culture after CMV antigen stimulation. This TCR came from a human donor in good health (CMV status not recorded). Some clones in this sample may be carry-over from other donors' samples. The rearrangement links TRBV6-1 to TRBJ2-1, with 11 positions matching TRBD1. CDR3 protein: CASSSSGQGAMDEQFF. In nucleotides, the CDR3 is TGTGCCAGCAGTTCAAGCGGACAGGGGGCTATGGATGAGCAGTTCTTC.